Each of the 12 T cell receptor beta chains below was sequenced from the same sample in a study of CD8+CD57+ T cells in acquired aplastic anemia. Whoever was chosen for sequencing had shown CD8+CD57+ cell expansion by flow cytometry. Genomic DNA templated the TCR beta VDJ and CDR3 profiling. TCRdb itself ran the reads through MiXCR, one entry per CDR3 protein. The sample carries fewer than 300,000 distinct CDR3 sequences, approximately 79% recorded once. Sequencing used sorted CD4+, CD8+, or CD8+CD57+ T cells (not recorded which) from PBMCs. All receptors derive from a human donor with aplastic anemia.

J is TRBJ2-6 and V is TRBV9, with 7 positions matching TRBD2. Trimming removed 6 bases from V and 0 bases from J; junction bases left unmatched: 9. This CDR3 has 17 amino acids. In germline, CDR1 is SGDLS, CDR2 YYNGEE. The CDR3 coding sequence is TGTGCCAGCACCCGGGGGAGGGGCCCCTCTGGGGCCAACGTCCTGACTTTC. Residues: CASTRGRGPSGANVLTF.

The rearrangement uses TRBV24-1 and TRBJ2-1; D remains ambiguous. The J call is in doubt because the DNA end fits TRBJ2-3 better. The CDR3 consists of 11 residues. Per the germline V gene, CDR1 is KGHDR and CDR2 is SFDVKD. The CDR3 DNA reads TGTGCCACCCAGGTAGACAATGAGCAGTATTTT. Protein: CATQVDNEQYF.

The chain carries TRBV10-3 and TRBJ1-6; the D is unclear. Per germline, CDR1 ENHRY and CDR2 SYGVKD. V was shortened by 0 bases and J by 9 bases, with 6 bases between the two germline ends. This CDR3 is built from 13 residues. The DNA of the CDR3 is TGTGCCATCAGTGAGTCGAGCGGTTCACCCCTCCACTTT. As protein: CAISESSGSPLHF.

This chain uses TRBV7-8 with TRBJ2-3; D might be TRBD2 (6 bases). Germline V gives CDR1 SGHVS, CDR2 FQNEAQ. This CDR3 is built from 15 residues. The ends were cut back, 3 bases at V and 11 bases at J, with 21 bases in the middle. The CDR3 is CASSLNGGGEDVQYF. Written as DNA, the CDR3 is TGTGCCAGCAGCTTGAATGGAGGCGGGGAAGACGTGCAGTATTTT.

The genes are TRBV5-6 and TRBJ1-1, with 11 bases lining up with TRBD1. Germline assignment: CDR1 SGHDT and CDR2 YYEEEE. This CDR3 is built from 14 residues. J gave up 6 bases and V 2 bases, and 3 bases lay outside the gene matches. The CDR3 region has the DNA TGTGCCAGCAGCTTTTCGGACAGGGGGCCTGAAGCTTTCTTT. Residues: CASSFSDRGPEAFF.

V gene TRBV5-4 combines with J gene TRBJ1-6, with D uncertain. CDR1 and CDR2 from the germline V gene are SGHNT and YYREEE (reference sequence). The V gene lost 2 bases and the J gene lost 10 bases, with 13 bases spanning the gap. The CDR3 length is 14 residues. The CDR3 DNA sequence: TGTGCCAGCAGCTTTAATAGCGGGCTATCACCCCTCCACTTT. Protein sequence: CASSFNSGLSPLHF.

The V gene is TRBV2, the J gene TRBJ1-1, with a tentative D call TRBD1 (5 bases). This CDR3 spans 16 amino acids. CDR1 and CDR2 (germline): SNHLY, FYNNEI. Between the trimmed V and J ends, which lost 6 bases and 5 bases, there was a span of 22 bases. As DNA, the CDR3 is TGTGCCAGCAGCTCCCCCACCGGGAGGGGTGGAACTGAAGCTTTCTTT. As protein: CASSSPTGRGGTEAFF.

There are a few counts of this clonotype. The gene calls are TRBV5-4 and TRBJ1-5; D call uncertain. This CDR3 is 14 amino acids long. CDR1 SGHNT and CDR2 YYREEE come from the germline V gene (reference sequence). V shed 5 bases and J shed 4 bases, with 13 bases lying between them. Here the CDR3 DNA reads TGTGCCAGCAGTGTTGCTTGTGGAAATCAGCCCCAGCATTTT. Protein sequence: CASSVACGNQPQHF.

The chain carries TRBV7-9 and TRBJ2-3, with 10 nucleotides matching TRBD2. The J segment lost 9 bases and the V segment lost 3 bases, leaving 9 bases of the junction unmatched. This CDR3 has 15 amino acids. The germline V gene encodes CDR1 SEHNR and CDR2 FQNEAQ (reference sequence). DNA of the CDR3: TGTGCCAGCAGCTTTCAAAGGAGCGGGGGGGGCACGCAGTATTTT. Protein sequence: CASSFQRSGGGTQYF.

As for this clonotype: One end of the junction is discordant with germline, which a read error may explain. J is TRBJ2-1 and V is TRBV7-2, with TRBD2 matching over 13 bases. Per the germline V gene, CDR1 is SGHTA and CDR2 is FQGNSA. The CDR3 has 13 amino acids. The DNA for the CDR3 is TGTGCCAGCAGCCAGGGACTAGCGGGAAGACTGCCCTTC. Residues: CASSQGLAGRLPF.

This clonotype was picked up one time. The V and J genes are TRBV5-1 and TRBJ1-2; tentatively, D is TRBD1 (5 bases). Trimming took off 3 bases at V and 3 bases at J, with 15 bases between the two ends. The length of the CDR3 is 15 residues. Germline V lookup: CDR1 SGHRS, CDR2 YFSETQ. CDR3 sequence (DNA): TGCGCCAGCAGCTATTCAGGGTCCTACGACTATGGCTACACCTTC. It yields the protein CASSYSGSYDYGYTF.

About this clonotype: Compared with germline, one end of the junction differs, possibly owing to a read error. The chain's CDR3 is CAGSVAGGPDTQYF. The CDR3 DNA reads TGTGCCGGCAGCGTGGCGGGAGGCCCCGATACGCAGTATTTT. The V gene is TRBV7-8, the J gene TRBJ2-3; TRBD2 matches at 8 bases. The CDR3 contains 14 residues. Germline assignment: CDR1 SGHVS and CDR2 FQNEAQ.